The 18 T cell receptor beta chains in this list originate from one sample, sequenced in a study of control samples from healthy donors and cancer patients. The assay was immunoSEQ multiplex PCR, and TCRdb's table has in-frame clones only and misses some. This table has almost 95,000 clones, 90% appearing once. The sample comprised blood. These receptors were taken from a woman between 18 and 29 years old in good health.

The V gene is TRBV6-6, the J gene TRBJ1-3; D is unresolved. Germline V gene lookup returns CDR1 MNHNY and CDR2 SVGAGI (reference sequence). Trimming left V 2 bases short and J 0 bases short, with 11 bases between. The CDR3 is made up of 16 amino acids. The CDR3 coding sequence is TGTGCCAGCAGTTACCTACGGAAAAGCTCTGGAAACACCATATATTTT. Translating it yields CASSYLRKSSGNTIYF.

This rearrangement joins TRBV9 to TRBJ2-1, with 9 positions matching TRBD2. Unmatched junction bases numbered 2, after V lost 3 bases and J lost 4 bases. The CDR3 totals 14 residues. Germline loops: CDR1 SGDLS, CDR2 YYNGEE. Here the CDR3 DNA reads TGTGCCAGCAGCGGTAGCGGGGGTTACAATGAGCAGTTCTTC. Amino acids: CASSGSGGYNEQFF.

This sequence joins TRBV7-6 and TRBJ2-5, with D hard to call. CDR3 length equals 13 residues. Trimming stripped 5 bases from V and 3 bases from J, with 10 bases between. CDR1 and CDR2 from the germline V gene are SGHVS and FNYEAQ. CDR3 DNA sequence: TGTGCCAGCAGCCCTCTGGAGAAAGAGACCCAGTACTTC. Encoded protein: CASSPLEKETQYF.

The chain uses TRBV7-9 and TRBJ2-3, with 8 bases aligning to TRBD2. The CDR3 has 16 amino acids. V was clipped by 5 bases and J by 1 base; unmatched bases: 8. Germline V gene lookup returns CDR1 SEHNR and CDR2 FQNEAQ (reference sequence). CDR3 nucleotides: TGTGCCAGCAGCCCCAGTCGAGCGGGGGGCACAGATACGCAGTATTTT. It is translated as CASSPSRAGGTDTQYF.

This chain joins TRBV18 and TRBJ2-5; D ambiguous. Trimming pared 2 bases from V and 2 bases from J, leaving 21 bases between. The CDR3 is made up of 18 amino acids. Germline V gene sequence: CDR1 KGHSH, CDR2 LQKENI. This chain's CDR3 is CASSPSSARRAIQETQYF. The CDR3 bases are TGTGCCAGCTCACCATCTTCCGCCCGACGAGCGATACAAGAGACCCAGTACTTC.

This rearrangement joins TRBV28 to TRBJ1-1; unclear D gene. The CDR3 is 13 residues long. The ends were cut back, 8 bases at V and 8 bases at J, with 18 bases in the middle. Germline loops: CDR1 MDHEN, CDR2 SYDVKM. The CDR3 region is CASCKTQVAEAFF. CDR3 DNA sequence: TGTGCCAGCTGTAAGACCCAAGTCGCCGAAGCTTTCTTT.

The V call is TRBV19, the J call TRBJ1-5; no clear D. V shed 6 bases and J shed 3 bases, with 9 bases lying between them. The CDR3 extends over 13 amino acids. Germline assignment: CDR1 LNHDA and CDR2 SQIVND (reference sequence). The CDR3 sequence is CASRISLNQPQHF. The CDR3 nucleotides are TGTGCCAGTAGGATCAGTCTCAATCAGCCCCAGCATTTT.

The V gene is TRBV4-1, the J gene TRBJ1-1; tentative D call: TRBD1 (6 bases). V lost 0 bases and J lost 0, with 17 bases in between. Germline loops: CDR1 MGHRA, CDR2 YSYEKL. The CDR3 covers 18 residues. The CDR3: CASSQENLGGGMNTEAFF. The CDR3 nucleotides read TGCGCCAGCAGCCAAGAAAATCTCGGGGGCGGAATGAACACTGAAGCTTTCTTT.

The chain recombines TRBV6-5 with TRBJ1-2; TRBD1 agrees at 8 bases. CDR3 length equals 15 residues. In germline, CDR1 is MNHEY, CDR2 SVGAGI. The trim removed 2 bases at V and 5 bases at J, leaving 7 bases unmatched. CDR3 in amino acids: CASSYGQGFRYGYTF. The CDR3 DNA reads TGTGCCAGCAGTTACGGACAGGGTTTTCGATATGGCTACACCTTC.

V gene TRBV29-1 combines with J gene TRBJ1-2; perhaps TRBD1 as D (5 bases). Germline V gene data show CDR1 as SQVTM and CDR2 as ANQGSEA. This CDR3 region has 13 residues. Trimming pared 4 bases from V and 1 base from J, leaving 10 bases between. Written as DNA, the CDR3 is TGCAGCGTTGGGGGGGATATTAACTATGGCTACACCTTC. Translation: CSVGGDINYGYTF.

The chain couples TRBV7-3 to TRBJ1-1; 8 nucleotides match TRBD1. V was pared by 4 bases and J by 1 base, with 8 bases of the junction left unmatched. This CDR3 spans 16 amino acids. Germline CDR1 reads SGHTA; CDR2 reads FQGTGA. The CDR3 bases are TGTGCCAGCAGCTCGACCGGACAGGGACCGAACACTGAAGCTTTCTTT. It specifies CASSSTGQGPNTEAFF.

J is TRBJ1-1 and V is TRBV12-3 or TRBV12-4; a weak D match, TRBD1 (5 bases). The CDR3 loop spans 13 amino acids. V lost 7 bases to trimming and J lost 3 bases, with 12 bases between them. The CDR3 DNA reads TGTGCCAGCACCGAAGGAGGGGACACTGAAGCTTTCTTT. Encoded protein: CASTEGGDTEAFF.

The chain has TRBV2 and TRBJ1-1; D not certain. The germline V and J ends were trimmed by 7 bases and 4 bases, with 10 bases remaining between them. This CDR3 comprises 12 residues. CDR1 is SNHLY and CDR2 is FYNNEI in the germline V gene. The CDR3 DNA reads TGTGCCAGCAAACGCTTTTCCACTGAAGCTTTCTTT. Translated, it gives CASKRFSTEAFF.

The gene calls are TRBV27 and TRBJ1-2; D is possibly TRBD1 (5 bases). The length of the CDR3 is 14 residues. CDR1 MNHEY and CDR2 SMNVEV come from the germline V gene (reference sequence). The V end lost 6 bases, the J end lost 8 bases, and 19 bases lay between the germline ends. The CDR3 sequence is CASRKGGEDLGYTF. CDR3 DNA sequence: TGTGCCAGCAGGAAGGGAGGGGAAGACTTAGGCTACACCTTC.

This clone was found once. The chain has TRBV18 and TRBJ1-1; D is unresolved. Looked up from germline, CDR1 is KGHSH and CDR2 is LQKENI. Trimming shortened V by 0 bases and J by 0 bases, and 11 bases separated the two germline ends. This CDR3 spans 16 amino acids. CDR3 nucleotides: TGTGCCAGCTCACCACCATCACGTAGAATGAACACTGAAGCTTTCTTT. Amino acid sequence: CASSPPSRRMNTEAFF.

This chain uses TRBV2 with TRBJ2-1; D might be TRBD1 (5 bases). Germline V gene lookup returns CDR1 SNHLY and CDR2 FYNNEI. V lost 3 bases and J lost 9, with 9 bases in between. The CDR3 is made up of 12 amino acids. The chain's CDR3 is CASSDRVSEQFF. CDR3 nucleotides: TGTGCCAGCAGTGACAGGGTTAGTGAGCAGTTCTTC.

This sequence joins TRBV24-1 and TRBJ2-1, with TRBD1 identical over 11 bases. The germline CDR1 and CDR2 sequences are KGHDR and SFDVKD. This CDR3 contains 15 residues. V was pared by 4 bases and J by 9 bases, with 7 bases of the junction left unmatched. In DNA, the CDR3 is TGTGCCACCAGTGACACCGGGACAGGGGGTCGTGAGCAGTTCTTC. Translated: CATSDTGTGGREQFF.

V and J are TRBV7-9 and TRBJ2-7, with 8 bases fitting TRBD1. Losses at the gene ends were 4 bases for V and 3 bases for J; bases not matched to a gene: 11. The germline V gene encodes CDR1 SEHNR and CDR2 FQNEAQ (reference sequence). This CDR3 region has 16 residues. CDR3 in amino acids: CASSSARVGQGYEQYF. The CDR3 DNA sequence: TGTGCCAGCAGCTCAGCTCGAGTCGGACAGGGCTACGAGCAGTACTTC. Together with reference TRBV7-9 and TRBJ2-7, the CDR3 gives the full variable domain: DTGVSQNPRHKITKRGQNVTFRCDPISEHNRLYWYRQTLGQGPEFLTYFQNEAQLEKSRLLSDRFSAERPKGSFSTLEIQRTEQGDSAMYLCASSSARVGQGYEQYFGPGTRLTVT.